This TCR beta chain stems from a study of blood T cell repertoires in COVID-19. For the study at large: Material from acute and convalescent COVID-19 was sourced from the United States, Italy and Spain. The cDNA or gDNA used as material had been derived from T cells, B-cell-depleted T cells, or PBMCs.

The assay was immunoSEQ multiplex PCR, and TCRdb's table has in-frame clones only and misses some. Of about 160,000 clones listed, approximately 79% are singletons. The Seattle site enrolled patients during active infection and followed them longitudinally. Germline trimming cut 2 bases from V and 4 bases from J; bases unmatched to any gene: 15. Germline V gene lookup returns CDR1 LGHDT and CDR2 YNNKEL (reference sequence). CDR3 length equals 18 residues. Sequenced input: peripheral blood. The receptor comes from an older woman with COVID-19, enrolled during active disease. This chain joins TRBV3-1 (or the pseudogene TRBV3-2) and TRBJ2-3; 7 nucleotides align to TRBD2. The CDR3 sequence is CASSQKGPSGPRADTQYF. In nucleotides, the CDR3 is TGTGCCAGCAGCCAAAAAGGTCCTAGCGGCCCTCGGGCAGATACGCAGTATTTT.